Each of the 4 T cell receptor beta chains below was sequenced from the same sample in a study of T cell repertoires in cytomegalovirus infection. No antigen has been identified for these receptors. TCRdb re-analysed the reads in MiXCR, keeping a single row per CDR3 protein. The sample shows 30,000 to 40,000 distinct CDR3 sequences, 40% to 65% of them seen only once. Specimen: CD8+ T cells from cultured PBMCs, collected from culture after CMV antigen stimulation. The source of these receptors is a human donor in good health (CMV status not recorded). Some clones in this sample may be carry-over from other donors' samples.

The rearrangement links TRBV11-2 to TRBJ2-5; 12 bases align to TRBD2. J was trimmed by 5 bases and V by 2 bases; bases with no gene match: 3. CDR1 SGHAT and CDR2 FQNNGV come from the germline V gene. The CDR3 spans 15 residues. The DNA of the CDR3 is TGTGCCAGCAGCTTAACTAGCGGGAGGATTGAGACCCAGTACTTC. This encodes CASSLTSGRIETQYF.

This clonotype has more than one count but fewer than ten. This chain joins TRBV4-1 and TRBJ2-5, with D perhaps matching TRBD2 (6 bases). V gave up 4 bases and J gave up 5 bases, with 17 bases separating them. This CDR3 contains 15 residues. Germline assignment: CDR1 MGHRA and CDR2 YSYEKL. CDR3 protein: CASSLRLGESETQYF. The DNA of the CDR3 is TGCGCCAGCAGCCTTCGACTAGGGGAATCGGAGACCCAGTACTTC.

This clonotype occurred a few times. The chain couples TRBV12-3 or TRBV12-4 to TRBJ2-3, with 15 bases matching TRBD2. The ends lost 5 bases at V and 4 bases at J; junction bases unmatched: 1. CDR3 length: 15 amino acids. CDR3 nucleotide sequence: TGTGCCAGCAGTGGGACTAGCGGGGGGCCAGATACGCAGTATTTT. It yields the protein CASSGTSGGPDTQYF.

Ten or more counts support this clonotype. This chain connects TRBV7-9 to TRBJ2-4; tentatively, D is TRBD1 or TRBD2 (5 bases each). Trimming took 4 bases from V and 5 from J, leaving 15 bases between them. Germline V gene data show CDR1 as SEHNR and CDR2 as FQNEAQ (reference sequence). CDR3 length: 15 residues. Here the CDR3 reads CASSSEWGWQNIQYF. The CDR3 nucleotides are TGTGCCAGCAGCTCCGAATGGGGGTGGCAAAACATTCAGTACTTC.